The source of this T cell receptor beta chain is a study of beta chain features in type 1 diabetes. General study results and limits: More deletions and fewer insertions at VDJ junctions were seen in type 1 diabetes patients. In cDNA sequencing, cells with high TCR expression could be over-represented.

From germline, CDR1 is GTSNPN and CDR2 SVGIG (reference sequence). This CDR3 has 14 amino acids. The trim removed 4 bases at V and 0 bases at J, leaving 3 bases unmatched. Isolated RNA was reverse transcribed in full, so expressed TCRB transcripts were sequenced. The average output of naive, central memory and regulatory T cell samples was millions of reads. Repertoires were generated with immunoSEQ multiplex PCR, while TCRdb's copy carries only in-frame clones and drops some. The data contain around 500,000 clones, around 30% of them singletons. Concerning this clone itself: Its antigen is as yet unknown.

CD45RO/CCR7/CD25/CD127/CD95/CD27 separated CD4+ naive, central memory, regulatory and stem cell-like memory cells by sorting. This clonotype was sampled from a man between 18 and 29 years old in good health. The sample was naive CD4+ T cells from blood. V usage is TRBV30 and J usage is TRBJ1-3; 7 nucleotides line up with TRBD1. As DNA, the CDR3 is TGTGCCTGGACCCGACAGGGCTCTGGAAACACCATATATTTT. Residues: CAWTRQGSGNTIYF.